This paragraph reports one TCR beta chain. This sample is part of a study of control samples from healthy donors and cancer patients. Trimming removed 4 bases from V and 6 bases from J, with 13 bases in between. The germline V gene encodes CDR1 SGHRS and CDR2 YFSETQ. The CDR3 has 14 amino acids. Sequenced by immunoSEQ multiplex PCR; TCRdb stores in-frame clones only, minus some. This repertoire shows about 120,000 clones, around 90% found once; its top ten account for over 2%. Sequencing used blood. V gene TRBV5-1 combines with J gene TRBJ1-4; D perhaps matches TRBD1 (6 bases). This receptor was obtained from a woman in her 70s in good health. In DNA form, the CDR3 reads TGCGCCAGCAGCCCGACAGGACCTCATGAAAAACTGTTTTTT. Translated, it gives CASSPTGPHEKLFF.